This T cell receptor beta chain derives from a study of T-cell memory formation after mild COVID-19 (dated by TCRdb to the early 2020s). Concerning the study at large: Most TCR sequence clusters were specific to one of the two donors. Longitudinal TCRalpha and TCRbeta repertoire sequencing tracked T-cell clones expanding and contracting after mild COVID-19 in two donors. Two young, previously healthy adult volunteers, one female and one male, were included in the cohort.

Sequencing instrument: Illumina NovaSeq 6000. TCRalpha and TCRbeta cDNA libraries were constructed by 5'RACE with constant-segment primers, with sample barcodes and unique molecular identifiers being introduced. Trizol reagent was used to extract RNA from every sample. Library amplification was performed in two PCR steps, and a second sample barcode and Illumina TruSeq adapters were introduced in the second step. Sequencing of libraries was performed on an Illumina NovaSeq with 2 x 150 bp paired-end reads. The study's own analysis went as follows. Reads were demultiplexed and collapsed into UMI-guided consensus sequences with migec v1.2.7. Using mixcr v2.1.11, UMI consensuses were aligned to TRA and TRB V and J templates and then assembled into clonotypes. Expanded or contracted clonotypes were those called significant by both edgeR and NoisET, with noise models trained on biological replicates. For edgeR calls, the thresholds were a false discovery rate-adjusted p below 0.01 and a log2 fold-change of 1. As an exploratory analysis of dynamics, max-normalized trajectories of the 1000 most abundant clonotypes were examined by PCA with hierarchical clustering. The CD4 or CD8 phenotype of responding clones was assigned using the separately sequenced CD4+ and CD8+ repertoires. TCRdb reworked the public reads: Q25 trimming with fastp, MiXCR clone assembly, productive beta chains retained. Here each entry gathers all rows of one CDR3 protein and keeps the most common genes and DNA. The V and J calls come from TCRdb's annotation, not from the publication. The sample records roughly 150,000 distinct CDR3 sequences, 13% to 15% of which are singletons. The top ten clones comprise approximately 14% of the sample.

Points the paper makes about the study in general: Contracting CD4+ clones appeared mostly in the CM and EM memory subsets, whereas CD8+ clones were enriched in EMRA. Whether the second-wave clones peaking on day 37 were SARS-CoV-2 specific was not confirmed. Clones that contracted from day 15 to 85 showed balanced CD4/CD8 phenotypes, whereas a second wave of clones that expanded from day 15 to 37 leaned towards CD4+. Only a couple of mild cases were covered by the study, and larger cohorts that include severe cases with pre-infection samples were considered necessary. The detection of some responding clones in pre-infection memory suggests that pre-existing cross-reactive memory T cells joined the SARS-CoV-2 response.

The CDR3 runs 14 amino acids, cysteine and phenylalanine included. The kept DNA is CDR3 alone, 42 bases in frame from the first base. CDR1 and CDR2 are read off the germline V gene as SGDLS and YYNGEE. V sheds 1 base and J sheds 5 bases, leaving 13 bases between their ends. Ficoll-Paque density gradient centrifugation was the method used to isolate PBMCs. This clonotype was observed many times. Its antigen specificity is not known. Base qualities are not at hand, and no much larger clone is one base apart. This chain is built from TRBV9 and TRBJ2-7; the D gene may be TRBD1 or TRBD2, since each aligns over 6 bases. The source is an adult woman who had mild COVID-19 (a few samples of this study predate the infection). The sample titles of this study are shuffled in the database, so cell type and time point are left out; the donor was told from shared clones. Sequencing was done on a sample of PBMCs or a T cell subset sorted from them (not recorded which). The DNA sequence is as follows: TGTGCCAGCAGCGTAAGCTGGGGGGCCCACGAGCAGTACTTC. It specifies CASSVSWGAHEQYF.